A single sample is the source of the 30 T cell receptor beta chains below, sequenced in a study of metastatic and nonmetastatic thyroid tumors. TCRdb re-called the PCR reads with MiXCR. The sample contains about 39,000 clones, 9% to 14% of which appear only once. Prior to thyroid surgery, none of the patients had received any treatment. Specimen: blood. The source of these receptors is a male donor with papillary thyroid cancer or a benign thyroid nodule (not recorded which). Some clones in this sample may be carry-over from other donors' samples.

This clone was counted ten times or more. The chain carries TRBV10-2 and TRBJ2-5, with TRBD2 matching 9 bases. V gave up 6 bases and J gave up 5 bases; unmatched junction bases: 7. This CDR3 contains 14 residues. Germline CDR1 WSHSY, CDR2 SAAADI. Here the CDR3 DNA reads TGCGCCAGCAGACCTAGCGGGACTGGGGAGACCCAGTACTTC. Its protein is CASRPSGTGETQYF.

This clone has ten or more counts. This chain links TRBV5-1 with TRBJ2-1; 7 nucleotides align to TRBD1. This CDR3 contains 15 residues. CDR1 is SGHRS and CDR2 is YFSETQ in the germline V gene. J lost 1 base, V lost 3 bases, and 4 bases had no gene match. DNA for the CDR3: TGCGCCAGCAGCTGGATACAGGGGTCCTACAATGAGCAGTTCTTC. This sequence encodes CASSWIQGSYNEQFF.

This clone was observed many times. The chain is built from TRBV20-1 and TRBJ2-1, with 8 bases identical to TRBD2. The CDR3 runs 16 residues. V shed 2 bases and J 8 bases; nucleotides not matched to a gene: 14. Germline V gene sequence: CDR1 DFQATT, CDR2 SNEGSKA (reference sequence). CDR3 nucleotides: TGCAGTGCTAGAAAGGTTTGGGGGACTAGTGGTTATGAGCAGTTCTTC. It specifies CSARKVWGTSGYEQFF.

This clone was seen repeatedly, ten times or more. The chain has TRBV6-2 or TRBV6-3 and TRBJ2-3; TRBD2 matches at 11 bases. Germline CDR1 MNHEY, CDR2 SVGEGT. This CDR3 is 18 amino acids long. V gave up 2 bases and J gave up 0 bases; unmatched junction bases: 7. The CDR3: CASSYPSLAGVSTDTQYF. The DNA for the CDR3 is TGTGCCAGCAGTTACCCTTCACTAGCGGGAGTAAGCACAGATACGCAGTATTTT.

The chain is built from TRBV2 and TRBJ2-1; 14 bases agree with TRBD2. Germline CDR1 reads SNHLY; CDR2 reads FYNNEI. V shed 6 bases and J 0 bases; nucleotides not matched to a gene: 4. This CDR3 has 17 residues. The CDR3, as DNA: TGTGCCAGCAGCGGACTAGCGGGAGGACTCTCCTACAATGAGCAGTTCTTC. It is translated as CASSGLAGGLSYNEQFF.

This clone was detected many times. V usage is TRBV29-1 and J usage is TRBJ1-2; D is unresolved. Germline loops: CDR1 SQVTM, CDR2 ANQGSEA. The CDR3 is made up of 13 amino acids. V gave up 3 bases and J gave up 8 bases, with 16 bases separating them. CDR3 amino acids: CSVDSAATRGYTF. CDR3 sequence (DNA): TGCAGCGTTGACTCAGCAGCTACGAGGGGCTACACCTTC.

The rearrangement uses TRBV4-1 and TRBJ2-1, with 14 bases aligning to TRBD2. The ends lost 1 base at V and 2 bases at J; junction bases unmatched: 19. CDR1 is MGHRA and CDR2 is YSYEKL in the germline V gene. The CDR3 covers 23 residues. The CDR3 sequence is CASSQVFVPGLAGVGSPYNEQFF. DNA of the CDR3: TGCGCCAGCAGCCAAGTATTTGTTCCGGGACTAGCGGGAGTTGGGTCTCCCTACAATGAGCAGTTCTTC.

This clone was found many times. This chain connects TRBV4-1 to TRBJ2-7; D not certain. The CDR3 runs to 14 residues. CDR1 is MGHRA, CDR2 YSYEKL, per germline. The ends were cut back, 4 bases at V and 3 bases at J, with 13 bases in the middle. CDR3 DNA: TGCGCCAGCAGCCGCCCCGGGCAGATCTACGAGCAGTACTTC. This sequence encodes CASSRPGQIYEQYF.

CDR3: CASSPHVRDGQPQHF. For the CDR3, the DNA is TGTGCCAGTAGCCCACATGTGAGAGACGGTCAGCCCCAGCATTTT. This chain joins TRBV19 and TRBJ1-5; D is unresolved. The CDR3 runs to 15 residues. Germline V gene lookup returns CDR1 LNHDA and CDR2 SQIVND (reference sequence). V was clipped by 6 bases and J by 6 bases, with 18 bases between them.

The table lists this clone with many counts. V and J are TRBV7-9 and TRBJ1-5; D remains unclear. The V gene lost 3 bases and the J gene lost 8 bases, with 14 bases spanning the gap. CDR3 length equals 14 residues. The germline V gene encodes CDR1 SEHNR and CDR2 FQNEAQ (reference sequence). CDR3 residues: CASSLGGPQEPQHF. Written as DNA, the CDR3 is TGTGCCAGCAGCTTGGGAGGACCCCAAGAGCCCCAGCATTTT.

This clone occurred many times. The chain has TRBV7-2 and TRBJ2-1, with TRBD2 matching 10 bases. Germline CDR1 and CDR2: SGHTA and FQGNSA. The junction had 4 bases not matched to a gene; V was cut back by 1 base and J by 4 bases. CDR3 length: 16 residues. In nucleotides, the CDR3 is TGTGCCAGCAGCTTAGTAGCGGGAGGAGTTTACAATGAGCAGTTCTTC. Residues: CASSLVAGGVYNEQFF.

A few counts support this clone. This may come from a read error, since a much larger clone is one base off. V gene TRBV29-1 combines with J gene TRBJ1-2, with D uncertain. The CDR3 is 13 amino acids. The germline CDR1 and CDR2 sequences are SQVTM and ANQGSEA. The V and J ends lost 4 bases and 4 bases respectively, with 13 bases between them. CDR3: CSVVPEERYGYTF. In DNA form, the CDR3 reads TGCAGCGTTGTCCCCGAAGAGCGCTATGGCTACACCTTC. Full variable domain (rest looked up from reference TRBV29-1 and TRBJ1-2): SAVISQKPSRDICQRGTSLTIQCQVDSQVTMMFWYRQQPGQSLTLIATANQGSEATYESGFVIDKFPISRPNLTFSTLTVSNMSPEDSSIYLCSVVPEERYGYTFGSGTRLTVV.

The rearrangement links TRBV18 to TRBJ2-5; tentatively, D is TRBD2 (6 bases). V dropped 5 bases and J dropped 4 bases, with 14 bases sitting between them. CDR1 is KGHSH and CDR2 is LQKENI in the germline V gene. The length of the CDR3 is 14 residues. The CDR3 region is CASSNQTGGETQYF. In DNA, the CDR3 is TGTGCCAGCTCAAATCAGACCGGGGGAGAGACCCAGTACTTC.

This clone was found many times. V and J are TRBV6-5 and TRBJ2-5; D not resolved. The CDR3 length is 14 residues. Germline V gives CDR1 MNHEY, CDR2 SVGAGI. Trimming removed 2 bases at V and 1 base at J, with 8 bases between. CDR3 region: CASSYAVGQETQYF. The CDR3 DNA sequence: TGTGCCAGCAGTTACGCGGTTGGCCAAGAGACCCAGTACTTC.

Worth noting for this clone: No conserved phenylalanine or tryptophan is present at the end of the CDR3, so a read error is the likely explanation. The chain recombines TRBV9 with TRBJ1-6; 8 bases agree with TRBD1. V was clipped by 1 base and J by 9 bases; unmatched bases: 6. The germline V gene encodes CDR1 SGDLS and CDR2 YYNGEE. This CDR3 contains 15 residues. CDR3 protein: CASSVSGTGPSPLHS. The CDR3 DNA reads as TGTGCCAGCAGCGTATCGGGGACAGGTCCTTCACCCCTCCACTCT.

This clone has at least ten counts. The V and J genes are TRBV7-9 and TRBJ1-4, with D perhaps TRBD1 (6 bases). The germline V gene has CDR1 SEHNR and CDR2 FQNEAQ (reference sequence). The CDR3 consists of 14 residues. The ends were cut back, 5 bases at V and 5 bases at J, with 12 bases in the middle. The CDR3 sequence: CASSHGQKNEKLFF. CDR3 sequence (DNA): TGTGCCAGCAGCCACGGACAGAAAAATGAAAAACTGTTTTTT.

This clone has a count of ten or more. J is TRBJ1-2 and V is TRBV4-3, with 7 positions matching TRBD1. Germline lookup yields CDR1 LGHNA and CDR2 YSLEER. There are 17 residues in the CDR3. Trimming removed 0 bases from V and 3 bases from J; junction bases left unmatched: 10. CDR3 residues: CASSQEGSAQGDYGYTF. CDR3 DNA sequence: TGCGCCAGCAGCCAAGAGGGGAGCGCGCAGGGGGACTATGGCTACACCTTC.

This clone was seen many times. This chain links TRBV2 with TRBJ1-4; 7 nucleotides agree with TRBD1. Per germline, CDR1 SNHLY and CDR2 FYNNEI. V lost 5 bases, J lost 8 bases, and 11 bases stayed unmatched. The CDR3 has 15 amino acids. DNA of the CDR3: TGTGCCAGCAGTCTATGGAAGGGGGCAGGGGAAAAACTGTTTTTT. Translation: CASSLWKGAGEKLFF.

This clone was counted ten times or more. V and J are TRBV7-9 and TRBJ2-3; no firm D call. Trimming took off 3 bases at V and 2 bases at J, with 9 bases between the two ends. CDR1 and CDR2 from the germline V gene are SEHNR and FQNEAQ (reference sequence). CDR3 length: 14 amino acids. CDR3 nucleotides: TGTGCCAGCAGCTTTATTACAACCACAGATACGCAGTATTTT. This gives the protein CASSFITTTDTQYF.

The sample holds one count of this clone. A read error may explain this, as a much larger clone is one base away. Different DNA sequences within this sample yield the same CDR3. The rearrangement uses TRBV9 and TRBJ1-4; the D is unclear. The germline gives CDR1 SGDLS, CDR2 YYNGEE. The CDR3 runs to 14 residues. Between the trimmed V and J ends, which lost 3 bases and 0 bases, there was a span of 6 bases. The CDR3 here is CASSATATNEKLFF. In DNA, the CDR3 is TGTGCCAGCAGCGCTACTGCAACTAATGAAAAACTGTTTTTT.

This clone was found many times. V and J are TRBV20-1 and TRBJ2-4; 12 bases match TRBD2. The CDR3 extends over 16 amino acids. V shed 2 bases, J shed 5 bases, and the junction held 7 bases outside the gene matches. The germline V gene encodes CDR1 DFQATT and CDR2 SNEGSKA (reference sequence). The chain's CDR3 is CSARTLAGGFQNIQYF. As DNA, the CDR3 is TGCAGTGCTAGAACCCTAGCGGGAGGGTTCCAAAACATTCAGTACTTC.

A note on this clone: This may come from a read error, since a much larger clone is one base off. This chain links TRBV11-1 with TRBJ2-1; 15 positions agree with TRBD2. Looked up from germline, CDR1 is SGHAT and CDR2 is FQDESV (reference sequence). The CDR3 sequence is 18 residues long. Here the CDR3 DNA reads TGTGCCAGCAGCTTTGGACTAGCGGGAGGGCCGGGATACAATGATCAGTTCTTC. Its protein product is CASSFGLAGGPGYNDQFF.

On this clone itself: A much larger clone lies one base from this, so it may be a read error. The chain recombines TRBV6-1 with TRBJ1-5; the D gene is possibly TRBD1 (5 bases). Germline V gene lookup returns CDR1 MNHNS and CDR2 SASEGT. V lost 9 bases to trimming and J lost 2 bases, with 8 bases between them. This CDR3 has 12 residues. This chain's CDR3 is CARQQGNQPQHF. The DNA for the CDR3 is TGTGCCAGACAACAGGGCAATCAGCCCCAGCATTTT.

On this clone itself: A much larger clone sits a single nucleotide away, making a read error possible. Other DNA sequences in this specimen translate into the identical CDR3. CDR3 amino acids: CSARLAGKETQYF. CDR3 nucleotides: TGCAGTGCTAGACTAGCTGGAAAGGAGACCCAGTACTTC. The rearrangement links TRBV20-1 to TRBJ2-5; the D gene is possibly TRBD2 (5 bases). Per germline, CDR1 DFQATT and CDR2 SNEGSKA (reference sequence). Deletions cut 2 bases from V and 5 bases from J, with 12 bases between. The CDR3 is 13 amino acids.

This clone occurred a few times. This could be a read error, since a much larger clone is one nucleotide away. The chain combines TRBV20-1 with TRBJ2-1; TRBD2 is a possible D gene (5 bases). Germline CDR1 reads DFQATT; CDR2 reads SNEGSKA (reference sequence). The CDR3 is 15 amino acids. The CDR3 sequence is CSACPSRSSYNEPFF. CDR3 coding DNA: TGCAGTGCTTGTCCTAGCCGCAGCTCCTACAATGAGCCGTTCTTC.

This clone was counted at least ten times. CDR3 coding DNA: TGCGCCAGCAGCCATGGCTACGGGACAGGCAATCAGCCCCAGCATTTT. Translated, it gives CASSHGYGTGNQPQHF. The rearrangement uses TRBV4-1 and TRBJ1-5, with TRBD1 matching over 7 bases. V was clipped by 3 bases and J by 2 bases; unmatched bases: 7. The CDR3 loop spans 16 amino acids. Germline-derived CDR1 and CDR2 are MGHRA and YSYEKL.

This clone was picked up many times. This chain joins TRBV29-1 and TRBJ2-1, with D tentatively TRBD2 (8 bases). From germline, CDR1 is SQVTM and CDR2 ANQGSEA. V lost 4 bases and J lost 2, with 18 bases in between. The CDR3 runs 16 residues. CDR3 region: CSVAGLGGLTYNEQFF. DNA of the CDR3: TGCAGCGTTGCGGGACTAGGGGGCCTCACCTACAATGAGCAGTTCTTC.

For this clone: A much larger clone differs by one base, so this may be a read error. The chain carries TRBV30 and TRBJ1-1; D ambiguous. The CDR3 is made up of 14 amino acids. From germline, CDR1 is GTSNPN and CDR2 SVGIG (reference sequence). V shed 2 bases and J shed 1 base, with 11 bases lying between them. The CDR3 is CAWSFGWTNTEAFF. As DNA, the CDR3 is TGTGCCTGGAGTTTCGGATGGACGAACACTGAAGCTTTCTTT.

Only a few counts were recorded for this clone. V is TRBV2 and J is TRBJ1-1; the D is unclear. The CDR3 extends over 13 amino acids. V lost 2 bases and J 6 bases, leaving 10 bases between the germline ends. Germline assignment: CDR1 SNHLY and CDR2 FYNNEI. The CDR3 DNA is TGTGCCAGCAGTGAAAGGTATAACGCTGAAGCTTTCTTT. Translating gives CASSERYNAEAFF.

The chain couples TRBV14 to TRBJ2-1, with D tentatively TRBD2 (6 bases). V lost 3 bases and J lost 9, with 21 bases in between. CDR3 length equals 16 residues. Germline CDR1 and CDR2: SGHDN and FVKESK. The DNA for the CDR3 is TGTGCCAGCAGCCAGCTTTTCGGGAGATTGTTTGGTGAGCAGTTCTTC. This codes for CASSQLFGRLFGEQFF. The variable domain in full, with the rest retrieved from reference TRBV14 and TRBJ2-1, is EAGVTQFPSHSVIEKGQTVTLRCDPISGHDNLYWYRRVMGKEIKFLLHFVKESKQDESGMPNNRFLAERTGGTYSTLKVQPAELEDSGVYFCASSQLFGRLFGEQFFGPGTRLTVL.